Listed below are T cell receptor beta chains from one sample, sequenced in a study of Graves' ophthalmopathy and Graves' hyperthyroidism. TCRdb independently ran MiXCR on the multiplex PCR reads; one entry per CDR3 protein. The repertoire holds around 1.1 million distinct CDR3 sequences, with 35% to 40% as singletons. Material for sequencing was peripheral blood or thyroid tissue (not recorded which). These receptors were taken from an adult man with Graves' hyperthyroidism. CDR3s include the opening cysteine and the closing phenylalanine or tryptophan. The order of the fields is V gene, J gene, D gene, CDR3 length, CDR3 protein. A D gene is named only where the DNA matches it firmly.

v_gene: TRBV7-9
j_gene: TRBJ2-7
d_gene: TRBD2
len: 16
CDR3aa: CASSETRGSGTYEQYF

v_gene: TRBV7-2
j_gene: TRBJ1-1
d_gene: TRBD1
len: 13
CDR3aa: CASSLDPGQRAFF

v_gene: TRBV7-9
j_gene: TRBJ2-5
d_gene: -
len: 15
CDR3aa: CASSLVPGARETQYF

v_gene: TRBV20-1
j_gene: TRBJ1-1
d_gene: -
len: 13
CDR3aa: CSAPPSGTTEAFF

v_gene: TRBV10-3
j_gene: TRBJ2-5
d_gene: -
len: 12
CDR3aa: CAISDGWETQYF

v_gene: TRBV7-2
j_gene: TRBJ2-7
d_gene: TRBD2
len: 15
CDR3aa: CASSSLAGKSYEQYF

v_gene: TRBV19
j_gene: TRBJ2-7
d_gene: -
len: 15
CDR3aa: CASSISDRLGGEQYF

v_gene: TRBV20-1
j_gene: TRBJ1-4
d_gene: -
len: 13
CDR3aa: CSASRQGYEKLFF

v_gene: TRBV20-1
j_gene: TRBJ2-5
d_gene: TRBD2
len: 13
CDR3aa: CSAGISGGGTQYF

v_gene: TRBV9
j_gene: TRBJ1-2
d_gene: TRBD1
len: 12
CDR3aa: CASSGGTGANTF

v_gene: TRBV10-2
j_gene: TRBJ1-2
d_gene: -
len: 16
CDR3aa: CASSAGYSRVALGYTF

v_gene: TRBV5-1
j_gene: TRBJ1-1
d_gene: TRBD1
len: 15
CDR3aa: CASASGGAMNTEAFF

v_gene: TRBV28
j_gene: TRBJ2-7
d_gene: -
len: 16
CDR3aa: CASSTGFRTGSDEQYF

v_gene: TRBV27
j_gene: TRBJ1-6
d_gene: -
len: 12
CDR3aa: CASTEGNSPLHF

v_gene: TRBV9
j_gene: TRBJ2-7
d_gene: -
len: 15
CDR3aa: CASSQVSYEGSEQYF

v_gene: TRBV15
j_gene: TRBJ2-3
d_gene: -
len: 14
CDR3aa: CATSARTSTDTQYF

v_gene: TRBV12-3/TRBV12-4
j_gene: TRBJ2-7
d_gene: TRBD1
len: 13
CDR3aa: CASRRDRGHEQYF

v_gene: TRBV7-3
j_gene: TRBJ1-1
d_gene: TRBD1
len: 16
CDR3aa: CASSPGDRGANTEAFF

v_gene: TRBV6-5
j_gene: TRBJ2-5
d_gene: -
len: 12
CDR3aa: CASTRGQETQYF

v_gene: TRBV5-6
j_gene: TRBJ2-2
d_gene: TRBD1
len: 15
CDR3aa: CASSPGTGVAGELFF

v_gene: TRBV6-5
j_gene: TRBJ2-2
d_gene: -
len: 16
CDR3aa: CASSPHSYANTGELFF

v_gene: TRBV15
j_gene: TRBJ1-4
d_gene: TRBD1
len: 13
CDR3aa: CATSGTGDEKLFF

v_gene: TRBV5-1
j_gene: TRBJ1-1
d_gene: -
len: 15
CDR3aa: CASSPVEGLRTEAFF

v_gene: TRBV10-3
j_gene: TRBJ2-5
d_gene: TRBD1
len: 14
CDR3aa: CASSRTRGLETQYF

v_gene: TRBV5-8
j_gene: TRBJ2-6
d_gene: -
len: 16
CDR3aa: CASSEPRRSGANVLTF

v_gene: TRBV7-2
j_gene: TRBJ1-1
d_gene: -
len: 15
CDR3aa: CASTNAGTLSTEAFF

v_gene: TRBV11-2
j_gene: TRBJ1-6
d_gene: TRBD1
len: 19
CDR3aa: CASSVFPGQGSSYNSPLHF

v_gene: TRBV9
j_gene: TRBJ1-1
d_gene: TRBD1
len: 15
CDR3aa: CASSVGPGGDTEAFF

v_gene: TRBV7-3
j_gene: TRBJ2-5
d_gene: -
len: 14
CDR3aa: CASSLFRAPGTQYF

v_gene: TRBV9
j_gene: TRBJ1-5
d_gene: -
len: 15
CDR3aa: CASSVGGLPVEPQHF

v_gene: TRBV19
j_gene: TRBJ2-2
d_gene: -
len: 12
CDR3aa: CASRAGPGELFF

v_gene: TRBV6-6
j_gene: TRBJ2-7
d_gene: -
len: 16
CDR3aa: CASSSLLRRSLYEQYF

v_gene: TRBV10-2
j_gene: TRBJ2-7
d_gene: -
len: 14
CDR3aa: CASSEPDSLREQYF

v_gene: TRBV19
j_gene: TRBJ1-3
d_gene: -
len: 13
CDR3aa: CASSLWSGDTIYF

v_gene: TRBV7-2
j_gene: TRBJ1-2
d_gene: -
len: 15
CDR3aa: CASSLSSGPDYGYTF

v_gene: TRBV7-9
j_gene: TRBJ1-2
d_gene: -
len: 15
CDR3aa: CASSRGDTANYGYTF

v_gene: TRBV7-9
j_gene: TRBJ2-7
d_gene: -
len: 12
CDR3aa: CASSTHSYEQYF

v_gene: TRBV20-1
j_gene: TRBJ2-7
d_gene: -
len: 8
CDR3aa: CSAPGQYF

v_gene: TRBV12-3/TRBV12-4
j_gene: TRBJ2-5
d_gene: TRBD2
len: 16
CDR3aa: CASSFQTSGRRETQYF

v_gene: TRBV15
j_gene: TRBJ2-7
d_gene: TRBD2
len: 16
CDR3aa: CATSSLVRTSTYEQYF

v_gene: TRBV7-9
j_gene: TRBJ2-5
d_gene: TRBD2
len: 14
CDR3aa: CASSLRLAQETQYF

v_gene: TRBV5-4
j_gene: TRBJ2-7
d_gene: -
len: 15
CDR3aa: CASSPAHRDSYEQYF

v_gene: TRBV25-1
j_gene: TRBJ1-1
d_gene: TRBD1
len: 9
CDR3aa: CAGGEEAFF

v_gene: TRBV7-2
j_gene: TRBJ2-7
d_gene: -
len: 15
CDR3aa: CASSQDPQGAYEQYF

v_gene: TRBV12-3/TRBV12-4
j_gene: TRBJ1-1
d_gene: -
len: 11
CDR3aa: CASSSVPVAFF

v_gene: TRBV11-2
j_gene: TRBJ2-7
d_gene: TRBD1
len: 15
CDR3aa: CASSTPGTAPYEQYF

v_gene: TRBV7-7
j_gene: TRBJ2-5
d_gene: -
len: 14
CDR3aa: CASSFRTSAETQYF

v_gene: TRBV7-2
j_gene: TRBJ2-6
d_gene: TRBD1
len: 19
CDR3aa: CASSRHPGQGLSGANVLTF

v_gene: TRBV7-3
j_gene: TRBJ1-1
d_gene: TRBD1
len: 13
CDR3aa: CASSLRQGGKAFF

v_gene: TRBV12-3/TRBV12-4
j_gene: TRBJ1-5
d_gene: TRBD1
len: 15
CDR3aa: CASSSLSTGFQPQHF